The source of this TCR beta chain is a study of T-cell memory formation after mild COVID-19 (dated by TCRdb to about 2021). With respect to the entire study: Most TCR sequence clusters were specific to one of the two donors. Longitudinal TCRalpha and TCRbeta repertoire sequencing tracked T-cell clones expanding and contracting after mild COVID-19 in a couple of donors. The cohort was made up of two young adult volunteers, one female and one male, who were previously healthy.

CDR1 and CDR2, looked up from the germline V gene, are SGHTA and FQGNSA. The CDR3 goes from the cysteine to the phenylalanine over 14 residues. Only the CDR3 part of the read is kept: 42 bases, read in frame from the first base. Relative to germline, V is 8 bases shorter and J is 3 bases shorter, with 16 bases between their ends. The sample holds a few counts of this clonotype. No antigen is known for it. Per-base quality was not reported, and no clone a single base away is much larger than it. Ficoll-Paque density gradient centrifugation was used to isolate PBMCs. Sequencing took place on an Illumina NovaSeq 6000. TCRalpha and TCRbeta cDNA libraries were constructed by 5'RACE with constant-segment primers, with sample barcodes and unique molecular identifiers being introduced. Trizol reagent was used to extract RNA from every sample. The libraries were amplified in two PCR steps, and the second step added a second sample barcode and Illumina TruSeq adapters. The libraries were sequenced on an Illumina NovaSeq using 2 x 150 bp paired-end reads. The original pipeline was this. With migec v1.2.7, reads were demultiplexed and then collapsed into UMI-guided consensus sequences. Using mixcr v2.1.11, the UMI consensuses were aligned to TRA and TRB V and J templates and assembled into clonotypes. A clonotype was counted as expanded or contracted only if both edgeR and NoisET called the change significant, with noise models trained on biological replicates. For edgeR calls, a false discovery rate-adjusted p below 0.01 and a log2 fold-change threshold of 1 were applied. PCA with hierarchical clustering of max-normalized trajectories of the 1000 most abundant clonotypes was used as exploratory dynamics analysis. Each responding clone was given a CD4 or CD8 phenotype based on the CD4+ and CD8+ repertoires, which had been sequenced separately. In TCRdb, the public reads were trimmed at Q25 with fastp and aligned with MiXCR, with productive beta chains retained. CDR3 protein duplicates are merged, each entry listing the most common genes and DNA. These V and J calls rely on TCRdb rather than the paper's analysis. Recorded for this sample are tens of thousands of distinct CDR3 sequences; about 7% of them occurred a single time. The ten largest clones represent roughly 1.4% of the sample.

The study at large found these results: Some responding clones were found in pre-infection memory, which suggests that pre-existing cross-reactive memory T cells took part in the SARS-CoV-2 response. SARS-CoV-2 specificity of the second-wave clones peaking on day 37 was not confirmed. From day 15 to 85, contracting clones showed balanced CD4/CD8 phenotypes, whereas a second wave of clones that expanded from day 15 to 37 leaned towards CD4+. The study included only two mild cases, and larger cohorts that include severe cases with pre-infection samples were judged to be necessary. Contracting CD4+ clones were found mainly in CM and EM memory subsets, while CD8+ clones were enriched in EMRA.

Recombination joined TRBV7-2 with TRBJ1-2; the D gene cannot be named for sure. Sequencing was done on a sample of PBMCs or a T cell subset sorted from them (not recorded which). The sequence was collected from a man between 18 and 29 years old who had mild COVID-19 (a few samples of this study predate the infection). The sample titles of this study are shuffled in the database, so cell type and time point are left out; the donor was told from shared clones. The CDR3: CASGLDPADYGYTF. The nucleotide sequence is given as TGTGCCAGCGGTCTAGATCCGGCGGACTATGGCTACACCTTC.